The 31 T cell receptor beta chains given below trace back to one sample, sequenced in a study of CD4+ T cells in melanoma. Generated by immunoSEQ multiplex PCR, the TCRdb table keeps only in-frame clones and is missing some. The repertoire includes approximately 110,000 clones, 80% to 95% of them detected once, and around 3.3% sits in the top ten. Material: peripheral blood. The receptors shown here come from a human donor with melanoma.

The J gene is TRBJ2-3, the V gene TRBV7-6; perhaps TRBD2 as D (7 bases). CDR1 is SGHVS, CDR2 FNYEAQ, per germline. CDR3 length: 18 residues. V was clipped by 1 base and J by 0 bases, with 17 bases between them. CDR3 protein: CASSLGFGGGTSTDTQYF. The CDR3 nucleotides read TGTGCCAGCAGCTTAGGCTTCGGCGGGGGCACTAGCACAGATACGCAGTATTTT.

The rearrangement joins TRBV5-8 to TRBJ1-2, with 7 bases that match TRBD1. The V gene's germline CDR1 is SGHTS and CDR2 YDEGEE. CDR3 length: 14 residues. Trimming at V came to 1 base and at J to 4 bases, leaving 4 bases not matched to a gene. The CDR3 region has the DNA TGTGCCAGCAGCTTGTACGCAGGGGGCTATGGCTACACCTTC. As protein: CASSLYAGGYGYTF.

J is TRBJ2-2 and V is TRBV10-3; 8 bases fit TRBD1. CDR1 ENHRY and CDR2 SYGVKD come from the germline V gene. The junction had 8 bases not matched to a gene; V was cut back by 6 bases and J by 5 bases. The CDR3 spans 15 residues. Here the CDR3 reads CAISRDRSATGELFF. The DNA for the CDR3 is TGTGCCATCAGCCGGGACAGGTCGGCGACCGGGGAGCTGTTTTTT.

CDR3 sequence (DNA): TGTGCCAGCAGTTTATCGTTCGGACTAGCGGGAGTGCCCCGGCAGTTCTTC. Protein sequence: CASSLSFGLAGVPRQFF. This chain links TRBV27 with TRBJ2-1; 13 nucleotides agree with TRBD2. This CDR3 is built from 17 residues. Germline CDR1 MNHEY, CDR2 SMNVEV (reference sequence). Trimming at V came to 0 bases and at J to 12 bases, leaving 11 bases not matched to a gene.

The V and J genes are TRBV30 and TRBJ1-1, with D possibly matching TRBD1 (6 bases). The CDR3 is 16 amino acids. Germline CDR1 GTSNPN, CDR2 SVGIG (reference sequence). The V and J ends lost 5 bases and 0 bases respectively, with 19 bases between them. CDR3 amino acids: CAWASWGQLLNTEAFF. CDR3 nucleotides: TGTGCCTGGGCGTCCTGGGGGCAGCTATTGAACACTGAAGCTTTCTTT.

The chain employs TRBV7-9 and TRBJ2-7, with 7 bases lining up with TRBD2. V dropped 5 bases and J dropped 3; count of bases not matched to a gene: 4. The CDR3 has 13 residues. Germline V lookup: CDR1 SEHNR, CDR2 FQNEAQ (reference sequence). The chain's CDR3 is CASSPGLNYEQYF. Written as DNA, the CDR3 is TGTGCCAGCAGCCCGGGACTAAACTACGAGCAGTACTTC. Together with reference TRBV7-9 and TRBJ2-7, the CDR3 gives the full variable domain: DTGVSQNPRHKITKRGQNVTFRCDPISEHNRLYWYRQTLGQGPEFLTYFQNEAQLEKSRLLSDRFSAERPKGSFSTLEIQRTEQGDSAMYLCASSPGLNYEQYFGPGTRLTVT.

The rearrangement joins TRBV5-6 to TRBJ2-3; the D gene is possibly TRBD2 (6 bases). V lost 4 bases and J lost 4, with 16 bases in between. Germline V gene data show CDR1 as SGHDT and CDR2 as YYEEEE. This CDR3 region has 15 residues. For the CDR3, the DNA is TGTGCCAGCAGCGGCGGGGAGAGCAGGGCAGATACGCAGTATTTT. As protein: CASSGGESRADTQYF.

V is TRBV7-2 and J is TRBJ2-7; D is ambiguous. The germline CDR1 and CDR2 sequences are SGHTA and FQGNSA. The CDR3 totals 12 residues. Trimming removed 5 bases at V and 6 bases at J, with 11 bases between. Here the CDR3 DNA reads TGTGCCAGCAGCCCGGCCGGCGTCGAGCAGTACTTC. This sequence encodes CASSPAGVEQYF.

This rearrangement joins TRBV4-2 to TRBJ2-3, with unresolved D. Trimming removed 5 bases at V and 0 bases at J, with 18 bases between. Germline V gene data show CDR1 as LGHNA and CDR2 as YNFKEQ. This CDR3 region has 17 residues. As DNA, the CDR3 is TGTGCCAGCAGCACCGTTTCCCCCGGAGAGAGCACAGATACGCAGTATTTT. Its protein is CASSTVSPGESTDTQYF.

The CDR3: CASSTDRGPSSGNTIYF. As DNA, the CDR3 is TGTGCCAGTAGCACAGACAGGGGCCCTAGCTCTGGAAACACCATATATTTT. The V and J genes are TRBV19 and TRBJ1-3, with 8 bases that match TRBD1. Germline trimming cut 6 bases from V and 0 bases from J; bases unmatched to any gene: 10. From germline, CDR1 is LNHDA and CDR2 SQIVND (reference sequence). CDR3 length: 17 residues.

Here the CDR3 DNA reads TGTGCCATCAGTGACCCACGACAGGGCACTGAAGCTTTCTTT. It yields the protein CAISDPRQGTEAFF. The chain joins TRBV10-3 to TRBJ1-1; 7 nucleotides agree with TRBD1. This CDR3 region has 14 residues. Germline V gives CDR1 ENHRY, CDR2 SYGVKD. The trim removed 3 bases at V and 4 bases at J, leaving 5 bases unmatched.

Here the CDR3 reads CATNREPNEQYF. The CDR3 coding sequence is TGTGCCACCAACCGGGAACCCAACGAGCAGTACTTC. This chain joins TRBV10-3 and TRBJ2-7; a possible D gene is TRBD2 (5 bases). Germline CDR1 is ENHRY and CDR2 is SYGVKD. The CDR3 contains 12 residues. V lost 10 bases and J lost 5, with 15 bases in between.

This chain uses TRBV10-2 with TRBJ2-3, with D perhaps assigned TRBD1 or TRBD2 (5 bases each). The CDR3 covers 14 residues. In germline, CDR1 is WSHSY, CDR2 SAAADI. Between the trimmed V and J ends, which lost 7 bases and 6 bases, there was a span of 17 bases. CDR3 bases: TGCGCCAGCACCCTCTTAGCCGAGGGGGATACGCAGTATTTT. Its protein product is CASTLLAEGDTQYF.

The rearrangement links TRBV30 to TRBJ1-2, with D possibly TRBD1 on 5 matching bases. V dropped 4 bases and J dropped 4 bases, with 19 bases sitting between them. This CDR3 is built from 15 residues. Per germline, CDR1 GTSNPN and CDR2 SVGIG (reference sequence). CDR3 nucleotide sequence: TGTGCCTGGACGATGGGGAACCCGGACACCTATGGCTACACCTTC. This translates into CAWTMGNPDTYGYTF.

The chain combines TRBV7-3 with TRBJ1-1; D call uncertain. The CDR3 runs to 15 residues. Trimming stripped 1 base from V and 2 bases from J, with 11 bases between. Germline assignment: CDR1 SGHTA and CDR2 FQGTGA. The CDR3, as DNA: TGTGCCAGCAGCTTAATGCCAGGAGAAAACACTGAAGCTTTCTTT. This encodes CASSLMPGENTEAFF.

This clone is a singleton in its sample. CDR3 loop: CASSLVSSGGINEQFF. The CDR3 DNA follows: TGCGCCAGCAGCTTGGTATCGAGCGGGGGGATCAATGAGCAGTTCTTC. The V gene is TRBV5-1, the J gene TRBJ2-1, with 9 positions matching TRBD2. The CDR3 runs to 16 residues. The V gene end was trimmed by 0 bases and the J gene end by 6 bases; junction bases not matched to a gene: 7. In germline, CDR1 is SGHRS, CDR2 YFSETQ.

V usage is TRBV10-3 and J usage is TRBJ1-6; D possibly corresponds to TRBD1 (6 bases). The germline V gene has CDR1 ENHRY and CDR2 SYGVKD. The CDR3 covers 14 residues. V dropped 1 base and J dropped 7 bases, with 8 bases sitting between them. CDR3 in amino acids: CAISEWTDNSPLHF. The CDR3 nucleotides read TGTGCCATCAGTGAGTGGACAGACAATTCACCCCTCCACTTT.

This clone is a singleton in its sample. The V gene is TRBV10-3, the J gene TRBJ1-5; D remains unclear. CDR3 length equals 13 residues. Germline assignment: CDR1 ENHRY and CDR2 SYGVKD. Trimming stripped 0 bases from V and 5 bases from J, with 5 bases between. The chain's CDR3 is CAISESRDQPQHF. The CDR3 DNA sequence: TGTGCCATCAGTGAGTCGAGAGATCAGCCCCAGCATTTT.

The V call is TRBV5-6, the J call TRBJ2-7; tentatively, D is TRBD1 (6 bases). The V and J ends lost 4 bases and 6 bases respectively, with 20 bases between them. CDR3 size: 15 residues. The V gene's germline CDR1 is SGHDT and CDR2 YYEEEE. DNA of the CDR3: TGTGCCAGCAGCCTGGTGGGGGCCCCCGGGTCCGAGCAGTACTTC. It codes for CASSLVGAPGSEQYF.

The CDR3, as DNA: TGTGCCAGCAGCCGGGGTGGAGGGAGATCCACTGAAGCTTTCTTT. It encodes CASSRGGGRSTEAFF. This rearrangement joins TRBV5-5 to TRBJ1-1; D gene unclear. Trimming stripped 4 bases from V and 4 bases from J, with 17 bases between. Looked up from germline, CDR1 is SGHKS and CDR2 is YYEKEE (reference sequence). This CDR3 is 15 amino acids long.

The V and J genes are TRBV19 and TRBJ1-2; TRBD1 agrees at 7 bases. Germline V gives CDR1 LNHDA, CDR2 SQIVND (reference sequence). There are 14 residues in the CDR3. The V segment lost 4 bases and the J segment 8 bases; nucleotides outside the gene matches: 10. This CDR3 is CASSTDREIMGYTF. In DNA form, the CDR3 reads TGTGCCAGTAGTACCGACAGGGAGATAATGGGCTACACCTTC. The variable domain in full, completed from reference TRBV19 and TRBJ1-2, reads DGGITQSPKYLFRKEGQNVTLSCEQNLNHDAMYWYRQDPGQGLRLIYYSQIVNDFQKGDIAEGYSVSREKKESFPLTVTSAQKNPTAFYLCASSTDREIMGYTFGSGTRLTVV.

The chain is built from TRBV7-9 and TRBJ2-4, with 7 positions matching TRBD1. Germline-derived CDR1 and CDR2 are SEHNR and FQNEAQ (reference sequence). J was trimmed by 9 bases and V by 2 bases; bases with no gene match: 10. The CDR3 has 15 amino acids. DNA of the CDR3: TGTGCCAGCAGCTTAATTTCGGGACAGATAGGCATTCAGTACTTC. It is translated as CASSLISGQIGIQYF.

The chain uses TRBV5-1 and TRBJ2-1, with 11 bases that match TRBD2. Germline V gene data show CDR1 as SGHRS and CDR2 as YFSETQ. Trimming removed 4 bases from V and 0 bases from J; junction bases left unmatched: 21. CDR3 length: 22 residues. The DNA for the CDR3 is TGCGCCAGCAGCAGCCTACCGGCGGGGCTAGCGGGGGGCTGGGACTCCTACAATGAGCAGTTCTTC. It specifies CASSSLPAGLAGGWDSYNEQFF.

The rearrangement joins TRBV28 to TRBJ2-7; possibly TRBD1 for D (5 bases). The CDR3 has 16 amino acids. Per germline, CDR1 MDHEN and CDR2 SYDVKM. The V end lost 1 base, the J end lost 3 bases, and 16 bases lay between the germline ends. CDR3 residues: CASSLFRLSRGYEQYF. The CDR3 DNA reads as TGTGCCAGCAGTTTATTTAGGTTGAGTAGGGGCTACGAGCAGTACTTC.

V and J are TRBV2 and TRBJ2-1; D possibly corresponds to TRBD2 (5 bases). Deletions cut 0 bases from V and 9 bases from J, with 12 bases between. The CDR3 covers 14 residues. CDR1 and CDR2 from the germline V gene are SNHLY and FYNNEI. The chain's CDR3 is CASSEARARSEQFF. CDR3 bases: TGTGCCAGCAGTGAAGCGAGGGCCCGTAGTGAGCAGTTCTTC.

This chain uses TRBV5-1 with TRBJ1-2; D uncertain. The CDR3 loop spans 15 amino acids. V lost 0 bases and J lost 3, with 12 bases in between. From germline, CDR1 is SGHRS and CDR2 YFSETQ. The CDR3: CASSLEGISDYGYTF. As DNA, the CDR3 is TGCGCCAGCAGCTTGGAAGGGATATCGGACTATGGCTACACCTTC.

V gene TRBV28 combines with J gene TRBJ2-1; the D gene is possibly TRBD1 (6 bases). V was shortened by 5 bases and J by 1 base, with 12 bases between the two germline ends. Per the germline V gene, CDR1 is MDHEN and CDR2 is SYDVKM. The CDR3 runs 15 residues. The DNA for the CDR3 is TGTGCCAGCAGTAAAACAGGGACGTCCTACAATGAGCAGTTCTTC. Its protein product is CASSKTGTSYNEQFF.

The chain has TRBV5-1 and TRBJ1-4, with D uncertain. This CDR3 contains 16 residues. The ends were cut back, 0 bases at V and 0 bases at J, with 9 bases in the middle. The germline V gene has CDR1 SGHRS and CDR2 YFSETQ. The CDR3 loop reads CASSLGSLTTNEKLFF. The CDR3 coding sequence is TGCGCCAGCAGCTTGGGTTCCCTTACAACTAATGAAAAACTGTTTTTT.

The chain uses TRBV4-3 and TRBJ1-4; D perhaps matches TRBD1 (5 bases). V was shortened by 0 bases and J by 0 bases, with 11 bases between the two germline ends. Germline CDR1 reads LGHNA; CDR2 reads YSLEER. There are 17 residues in the CDR3. CDR3 residues: CASSQDRQGATNEKLFF. CDR3 DNA sequence: TGCGCCAGCAGCCAAGATAGGCAGGGTGCAACTAATGAAAAACTGTTTTTT.

The chain recombines TRBV5-1 with TRBJ1-1; possible D gene TRBD1, 5 bases. Germline-derived CDR1 and CDR2 are SGHRS and YFSETQ. V gave up 2 bases and J gave up 1 base, with 9 bases separating them. The CDR3 has 14 amino acids. The CDR3 here is CASSLRTGNTEAFF. Written as DNA, the CDR3 is TGCGCCAGCAGCTTACGTACAGGGAACACTGAAGCTTTCTTT.

A single count supports this clone. This chain links TRBV13 with TRBJ2-3, with 8 positions matching TRBD2. The CDR3 covers 16 residues. CDR1 is PRHDT, CDR2 FYEKMQ, per germline (reference sequence). The ends lost 5 bases at V and 2 bases at J; junction bases unmatched: 9. The CDR3 sequence: CASSAYLAGNTDTQYF. CDR3 DNA sequence: TGTGCCAGCAGCGCATACCTAGCGGGCAACACAGATACGCAGTATTTT. The full variable domain, its missing parts supplied by reference TRBV13 and TRBJ2-3, is AAGVIQSPRHLIKEKRETATLKCYPIPRHDTVYWYQQGPGQDPQFLISFYEKMQSDKGSIPDRFSAQQFSDYHSELNMSSLELGDSALYFCASSAYLAGNTDTQYFGPGTRLTVL.